A single sample gave rise to the 20 T cell receptor beta chains below, sequenced in a study of long-term antiretroviral therapy in people with HIV. At survey level, the immunoSEQ assay was run in its v3.0 version. Generated by immunoSEQ multiplex PCR, the TCRdb table keeps only in-frame clones and is missing some. The sample carries some 27,000 clones, more than 70% recorded once. The input for sequencing was unsorted PBMCs, taken approximately 4.8 years after starting antiretroviral therapy. These receptors were taken from a man aged 35 to 55 with HIV.

The chain is built from TRBV19 and TRBJ1-3; TRBD1 matches 7 bases. CDR1 and CDR2 (germline): LNHDA, SQIVND (reference sequence). The CDR3 runs to 17 residues. The V segment lost 3 bases and the J segment 0 bases; nucleotides outside the gene matches: 8. The CDR3 sequence: CASSIADRSYSGNTIYF. CDR3 sequence (DNA): TGTGCCAGTAGTATCGCGGACAGGTCCTACTCTGGAAACACCATATATTTT.

V is TRBV14 and J is TRBJ1-2; tentatively, D is TRBD1 (6 bases). V shed 0 bases and J shed 5 bases, with 28 bases lying between them. The CDR3 extends over 20 amino acids. CDR1 and CDR2 from the germline V gene are SGHDN and FVKESK. CDR3 protein: CASSQETGGMGPLGPYGYTF. The CDR3 DNA follows: TGTGCCAGCAGCCAAGAGACAGGAGGAATGGGGCCATTGGGGCCATATGGCTACACCTTC.

This chain uses TRBV29-1 with TRBJ1-2; perhaps TRBD1 as D (5 bases). Trimming took off 6 bases at V and 3 bases at J, with 17 bases between the two ends. This CDR3 spans 14 amino acids. The V gene's germline CDR1 is SQVTM and CDR2 ANQGSEA. The CDR3, as DNA: TGCAGCGTGTTTGCTGGGGACTGGGACTATGGCTACACCTTC. Its translation is CSVFAGDWDYGYTF.

The rearrangement links TRBV6-1 to TRBJ1-1; D call uncertain. V was clipped by 8 bases and J by 0 bases, with 7 bases between them. CDR3 length: 12 amino acids. CDR1 and CDR2 (germline): MNHNS, SASEGT. CDR3 bases: TGTGCCAGCGCAGTGCTGAACACTGAAGCTTTCTTT. This gives the protein CASAVLNTEAFF.

The chain is built from TRBV18 and TRBJ1-1; D not resolved. The V end was cut by 0 bases, the J end by 6 bases, with 8 bases between. Looked up from germline, CDR1 is KGHSH and CDR2 is LQKENI. The CDR3 consists of 13 residues. The CDR3 nucleotides read TGTGCCAGCTCACCACCTATGGCAGCTGAAGCTTTCTTT. This translates into CASSPPMAAEAFF. The whole variable domain, remainder taken from reference TRBV18 and TRBJ1-1, is NAGVMQNPRHLVRRRGQEARLRCSPMKGHSHVYWYRQLPEEGLKFMVYLQKENIIDESGMPKERFSAEFPKEGPSILRIQQVVRGDSAAYFCASSPPMAAEAFFGQGTRLTVV.

This clone was recorded only once. The chain recombines TRBV6-1 with TRBJ2-7, with 10 bases that match TRBD2. Per germline, CDR1 MNHNS and CDR2 SASEGT. V lost 0 bases and J lost 0; bases outside the gene matches: 2. The CDR3 length is 16 residues. CDR3 nucleotide sequence: TGTGCCAGCAGTGAAGCCCTAGCGGGGGACTCCTACGAGCAGTACTTC. Translated: CASSEALAGDSYEQYF.

The V gene is TRBV5-1, the J gene TRBJ2-1, with 7 bases that match TRBD1. The CDR3 loop spans 13 amino acids. With V trimmed by 4 bases and J by 12 bases, 10 bases remained unmatched. Per germline, CDR1 SGHRS and CDR2 YFSETQ. The CDR3, as DNA: TGCGCCAGCAGCCAAAATACAGGGGCAGGGCAGTTCTTC. It yields the protein CASSQNTGAGQFF.

The V gene is TRBV2, the J gene TRBJ2-4; D remains ambiguous. This CDR3 spans 14 amino acids. Per germline, CDR1 SNHLY and CDR2 FYNNEI. Trimming took 3 bases from V and 4 from J, leaving 10 bases between them. CDR3: CASSDIGEKNIQYF. The CDR3 DNA reads as TGTGCCAGCAGTGATATAGGCGAAAAAAACATTCAGTACTTC.

This sequence joins TRBV18 and TRBJ2-7, with 9 positions matching TRBD1. V shed 2 bases and J 3 bases; nucleotides not matched to a gene: 8. CDR3 length equals 16 residues. The germline gives CDR1 KGHSH, CDR2 LQKENI. In DNA, the CDR3 is TGTGCCAGCTCACCAGCCGCCGGGACAGGGTTCTACGAGCAGTACTTC. It specifies CASSPAAGTGFYEQYF.

The chain links TRBV2 to TRBJ1-2; D perhaps matches TRBD1 (6 bases). This CDR3 has 14 residues. Germline V gives CDR1 SNHLY, CDR2 FYNNEI. With 0 bases removed from V and 8 bases from J, the gap between germline ends came to 13 bases. Here the CDR3 DNA reads TGTGCCAGCAGTGAAGCGCTTGGGACACAAGGCTACACCTTC. Amino acids: CASSEALGTQGYTF. Based on the CDR3 plus reference TRBV2 and TRBJ1-2, the full variable domain is EPEVTQTPSHQVTQMGQEVILRCVPISNHLYFYWYRQILGQKVEFLVSFYNNEISEKSEIFDDQFSVERPDGSNFTLKIRSTKLEDSAMYFCASSEALGTQGYTFGSGTRLTVV.

The chain couples TRBV4-2 to TRBJ2-2; TRBD2 agrees at 12 bases. CDR1 LGHNA and CDR2 YNFKEQ come from the germline V gene. J was trimmed by 5 bases and V by 0 bases; bases with no gene match: 7. The CDR3 sequence is 18 residues long. The CDR3 loop is CASSQDPSGGARTGELFF. For the CDR3, the DNA is TGTGCCAGCAGCCAAGACCCTAGCGGGGGGGCAAGGACCGGGGAGCTGTTTTTT.

The chain links TRBV14 to TRBJ2-2; 13 positions match TRBD2. From germline, CDR1 is SGHDN and CDR2 FVKESK. The junction had 9 bases not matched to a gene; V was cut back by 4 bases and J by 4 bases. The CDR3 loop spans 18 amino acids. CDR3 nucleotides: TGTGCCAGCAGCCCTGGACTAGCGGGAGCTGTGAGCACCGGGGAGCTGTTTTTT. Residues: CASSPGLAGAVSTGELFF.

This clone came up a few times. The chain is built from TRBV13 and TRBJ1-4, with D perhaps TRBD1 (6 bases). The CDR3 runs 13 residues. Germline V lookup: CDR1 PRHDT, CDR2 FYEKMQ (reference sequence). Trimming removed 8 bases at V and 8 bases at J, with 15 bases between. The CDR3 here is CASRRGATEKLFF. The CDR3 coding sequence is TGTGCCAGCCGTAGGGGGGCGACCGAAAAACTGTTTTTT. Full variable domain (rest looked up from reference TRBV13 and TRBJ1-4): AAGVIQSPRHLIKEKRETATLKCYPIPRHDTVYWYQQGPGQDPQFLISFYEKMQSDKGSIPDRFSAQQFSDYHSELNMSSLELGDSALYFCASRRGATEKLFFGSGTQLSVL.

The V and J genes are TRBV19 and TRBJ2-5; the D is unclear. The V gene's germline CDR1 is LNHDA and CDR2 SQIVND (reference sequence). Trimming stripped 3 bases from V and 0 bases from J, with 5 bases between. The CDR3 has 13 residues. The chain's CDR3 is CASSIEYQETQYF. The CDR3 nucleotides read TGTGCCAGTAGTATTGAGTACCAAGAGACCCAGTACTTC.

The J gene is TRBJ2-7, the V gene TRBV14; tentative D call: TRBD2 (5 bases). With 1 base removed from V and 12 bases from J, the gap between germline ends came to 16 bases. From germline, CDR1 is SGHDN and CDR2 FVKESK. The CDR3 runs to 13 residues. DNA of the CDR3: TGTGCCAGCAGCCAAGGCGGGCGACAACCGCGGTACTTC. Amino acids: CASSQGGRQPRYF.

The DNA for the CDR3 is TGTGCCAGCAAAGATTTTGCTGAAGCTTTCTTT. Encoded protein: CASKDFAEAFF. The chain has TRBV2 and TRBJ1-1; no reliable D call. The V gene lost 7 bases and the J gene lost 6 bases, with 9 bases spanning the gap. The CDR3 sequence is 11 residues long. CDR1 is SNHLY, CDR2 FYNNEI, per germline.

DNA for the CDR3: TGCAGCGTTGGACTTGGACAGTCGACAGATACGCAGTATTTT. Translation: CSVGLGQSTDTQYF. The rearrangement uses TRBV29-1 and TRBJ2-3; TRBD1 is a possible D gene (6 bases). CDR1 is SQVTM and CDR2 is ANQGSEA in the germline V gene. The CDR3 has 14 residues. The germline V and J ends were trimmed by 4 bases and 3 bases, with 14 bases remaining between them.

The chain is built from TRBV18 and TRBJ2-1; the D is unclear. The CDR3 is made up of 14 amino acids. V was pared by 3 bases and J by 5 bases, with 11 bases between. CDR1 and CDR2 from the germline V gene are KGHSH and LQKENI. CDR3 protein: CASSPPVRNNEQFF. The CDR3 DNA reads TGTGCCAGCTCACCCCCCGTGAGGAACAATGAGCAGTTCTTC. Supplemented by reference TRBV18 and TRBJ2-1, the full variable domain reads NAGVMQNPRHLVRRRGQEARLRCSPMKGHSHVYWYRQLPEEGLKFMVYLQKENIIDESGMPKERFSAEFPKEGPSILRIQQVVRGDSAAYFCASSPPVRNNEQFFGPGTRLTVL.

J is TRBJ2-7 and V is TRBV16; D is unclear. Germline V gene data show CDR1 as KGHSY and CDR2 as FQNENV. With 0 bases removed from V and 7 bases from J, the gap between germline ends came to 13 bases. The CDR3 length is 14 residues. The chain's CDR3 is CASSQSRLAREQYF. CDR3 bases: TGTGCCAGCAGCCAATCGAGGTTAGCCCGGGAGCAGTACTTC. The whole variable domain, filled in from reference TRBV16 and TRBJ2-7, reads GEEVAQTPKHLVRGEGQKAKLYCAPIKGHSYVFWYQQVLKNEFKFLISFQNENVFDETGMPKERFSAKCLPNSPCSLEIQATKLEDSAVYFCASSQSRLAREQYFGPGTRLTVT.

The chain combines TRBV30 with TRBJ2-1; 10 positions agree with TRBD1. This CDR3 comprises 14 residues. CDR1 and CDR2 from the germline V gene are GTSNPN and SVGIG (reference sequence). The junction had 7 bases not matched to a gene; V was cut back by 5 bases and J by 6 bases. The DNA of the CDR3 is TGTGCCTGGGCAAGAGGACAGGGGGGCAATGAGCAGTTCTTC. Translated, it gives CAWARGQGGNEQFF.